This paragraph covers one TCR beta chain sequence. Its antigen is still unknown. This specimen belongs to a study of cytomegalovirus exposure and HLA in healthy donors. Overall study context: Within an early data release were about 85 million unique TCRs drawn from HLA-typed donors. General observations from the study: Indistinguishable V segments such as TRBV6-2 and TRBV6-3 were excluded. In an earlier analysis, in 620 or so donors, most V segments appeared productive either ~90% or ~30% of the time.

Use of 60 Vbeta and 13 Jbeta primers characterized the PCR. Repertoires were generated with immunoSEQ multiplex PCR, while TCRdb's copy carries only in-frame clones and drops some. The data show just over 150,000 clones, around 82% seen once. The germline gives CDR1 SGDLS, CDR2 YYNGEE. CDR3 length: 15 residues. V dropped 4 bases and J dropped 8; count of bases not matched to a gene: 9. This receptor was identified in a woman aged 50 to 65 in good health and CMV-seropositive. Sequencing was carried out using PBMCs. The chain uses TRBV9 and TRBJ1-4; TRBD1 matches 9 bases. CDR3 bases: TGTGCCAGCAGCCAATCACAGGGGGCGGGAGAAAAACTGTTTTTT. Its protein is CASSQSQGAGEKLFF.